This record covers a single T cell receptor beta chain. Its antigen remains unidentified. The sample originates from a study of cytomegalovirus exposure and HLA in healthy donors. Study details: A data release that came early held some 84 million unique TCRs from HLA-typed donors. Study results and limitations: One variant, a missense change in DCLRE1C, was linked in a later analysis to TCR beta V- and J-gene trimming.

Use of 60 Vbeta and 13 Jbeta primers characterized the PCR. TCRdb's table, derived via immunoSEQ multiplex PCR, lists solely in-frame clones and lacks some. The sample has 45,000 to 60,000 clones. Between the trimmed V and J ends, which lost 7 bases and 3 bases, there was a span of 18 bases. This CDR3 region has 15 residues. Germline V CDR1 and CDR2: SGHTA, FQGNSA. V and J are TRBV7-2 and TRBJ2-5, with a tentative D call TRBD1 (5 bases). The sample comprised PBMCs. This TCR derives from a woman aged 40 to 50 in good health and CMV-seronegative. The CDR3 loop reads CASNSWGNSKETQYF. The CDR3, as DNA: TGTGCCAGCAACTCCTGGGGCAACTCGAAAGAGACCCAGTACTTC. Full variable domain (rest looked up from reference TRBV7-2 and TRBJ2-5): GAGVSQSPSNKVTEKGKDVELRCDPISGHTALYWYRQSLGQGLEFLIYFQGNSAPDKSGLPSDRFSAERTGGSVSTLTIQRTQQEDSAVYLCASNSWGNSKETQYFGPGTRLLVL.